The 23 T cell receptor beta chains below all came from one sample that was sequenced in a study of T cells after yellow fever vaccination (dated by TCRdb to about 2019). The sample's treatment or condition label is to be understood as: live attenuated yellow fever vaccine strain. The library was produced with 5' RACE. The reads were generated on an Illumina NovaSeq 6000. TCRdb itself trimmed the public reads at Q25 with fastp, ran MiXCR and retained productive beta chains. Under each unique CDR3 protein, matching rows form one entry showing the most common genes and DNA. The sample data list around 300,000 distinct CDR3 sequences, and 4% to 5.5% of these were observed just once. Roughly a fifth of the sample is taken by the ten largest. The source material was PBMCs, sampled 15 days after the yellow fever booster vaccination. The receptors shown here come from a young man who received the YFV17D yellow fever vaccine.

This clonotype was seen more than once but under ten times. The chain combines TRBV4-3 with TRBJ2-3; 10 bases align to TRBD1. Germline CDR1 reads LGHNA; CDR2 reads YSLEER. Unmatched junction bases numbered 7, after V lost 2 bases and J lost 2 bases. CDR3 length: 17 residues. The CDR3 here is CASSQLTGTGVTDTQYF. As DNA, the CDR3 is TGCGCCAGCAGCCAACTTACCGGGACAGGGGTCACAGATACGCAGTATTTT.

This clonotype has ten or more counts. This chain uses TRBV7-2 with TRBJ2-3, with 8 bases identical to TRBD2. J gave up 6 bases and V 3 bases, and 8 bases lay outside the gene matches. CDR1 is SGHTA, CDR2 FQGNSA, per germline. The CDR3 length is 15 residues. The CDR3 spells CASSLIGLAGDTQYF. The CDR3 coding sequence is TGTGCCAGCAGCTTGATCGGCCTAGCGGGTGATACGCAGTATTTT. Variable domain in full (rest from reference TRBV7-2 and TRBJ2-3): GAGVSQSPSNKVTEKGKDVELRCDPISGHTALYWYRQSLGQGLEFLIYFQGNSAPDKSGLPSDRFSAERTGGSVSTLTIQRTQQEDSAVYLCASSLIGLAGDTQYFGPGTRLTVL.

A few counts support this clonotype. V usage is TRBV7-6 and J usage is TRBJ1-4; the match to TRBD1 covers 8 bases. The germline V gene encodes CDR1 SGHVS and CDR2 FNYEAQ. The trim removed 5 bases at V and 8 bases at J, leaving 16 bases unmatched. The CDR3 covers 17 residues. The CDR3 DNA follows: TGTGCCAGCAGCCCTCCAACGGCGGACAGGGCTGGAGAAAAACTGTTTTTT. It translates to CASSPPTADRAGEKLFF.

With respect to this clonotype: Given a much more abundant clone one base away, this may be a read error. V usage is TRBV7-3 and J usage is TRBJ2-2; D assignment may be TRBD1 or TRBD2 (5 bases each). There are 16 residues in the CDR3. In germline, CDR1 is SGHTA, CDR2 FQGTGA. The CDR3: CASSLGRGLNTGELLF. CDR3 sequence (DNA): TGTGCCAGCAGCCTGGGACGTGGATTGAACACCGGGGAGCTGCTTTTT.

The chain couples TRBV6-6 to TRBJ2-5, with D unclear. Germline loops: CDR1 MNHNY, CDR2 SVGAGI (reference sequence). The CDR3 is made up of 17 amino acids. The ends were cut back, 0 bases at V and 5 bases at J, with 19 bases in the middle. The CDR3 loop is CASSYSPGAAHTETQYF. The CDR3 region has the DNA TGTGCCAGCAGTTACTCCCCGGGCGCAGCCCACACCGAGACCCAGTACTTC.

This clonotype was recorded many times. This rearrangement joins TRBV29-1 to TRBJ2-3; D unclear. The CDR3 is 12 residues long. The germline V gene has CDR1 SQVTM and CDR2 ANQGSEA. Trimming left V 7 bases short and J 1 base short, with 9 bases between. The CDR3, as DNA: TGCAGCGCCAAGGGTCGCACAGATACGCAGTATTTT. Amino acid sequence: CSAKGRTDTQYF.

In this sample, this clonotype turned up a few times. The chain recombines TRBV6-5 with TRBJ2-5; D might be TRBD1 (5 bases). The CDR3 is made up of 18 amino acids. Germline lookup yields CDR1 MNHEY and CDR2 SVGAGI. Trimming took off 7 bases at V and 7 bases at J, with 31 bases between the two ends. Here the CDR3 DNA reads TGTGCCAGCAATTCCATCCAGGGTGGGTCAAGTGGGATTGGGACCCAGTACTTC. Translated: CASNSIQGGSSGIGTQYF.

The chain recombines TRBV13 with TRBJ1-1, with no clear D. There are 15 residues in the CDR3. Trimming pared 5 bases from V and 1 base from J, leaving 14 bases between. From germline, CDR1 is PRHDT and CDR2 FYEKMQ (reference sequence). The chain's CDR3 is CASSPSGGRNTEAFF. CDR3 in DNA: TGTGCCAGCAGCCCAAGTGGAGGGAGGAACACTGAAGCTTTCTTT.

This clonotype was counted a few times. V usage is TRBV6-1 and J usage is TRBJ1-4; D is perhaps TRBD1 (5 bases). Germline assignment: CDR1 MNHNS and CDR2 SASEGT. The V end lost 2 bases, the J end lost 11 bases, and 9 bases lay between the germline ends. The CDR3 loop spans 12 amino acids. The CDR3 DNA reads TGTGCCAGCAGTGAATGGGGCCGGAAACTGTTTTTT. Protein: CASSEWGRKLFF.

The V and J genes are TRBV12-3 or TRBV12-4 and TRBJ1-5, with D hard to call. Trimming shortened V by 4 bases and J by 4 bases, and 8 bases separated the two germline ends. The CDR3 has 13 amino acids. The CDR3 DNA sequence: TGTGCCAGCAGTTGGGAAGTTAATCAGCCCCAGCATTTT. Translating gives CASSWEVNQPQHF.

This clonotype has a count of ten or more. J is TRBJ1-1 and V is TRBV5-1; D gene ambiguous. From germline, CDR1 is SGHRS and CDR2 YFSETQ. Trimming pared 1 base from V and 4 bases from J, leaving 8 bases between. The CDR3 is 13 residues long. CDR3 in amino acids: CASSLSLSTEAFF. CDR3 DNA sequence: TGCGCCAGCAGCTTGAGTCTGTCCACTGAAGCTTTCTTT.

This clonotype showed up just a few times. V usage is TRBV5-1 and J usage is TRBJ2-5; a possible D gene is TRBD2 (6 bases). Germline V gives CDR1 SGHRS, CDR2 YFSETQ. Trimming pared 0 bases from V and 6 bases from J, leaving 12 bases between. CDR3 length equals 14 residues. CDR3 loop: CASSLESGGQTQYF. The CDR3 DNA reads TGCGCCAGCAGCTTGGAGTCCGGGGGACAGACCCAGTACTTC. The whole variable domain, filled in from reference TRBV5-1 and TRBJ2-5, reads KAGVTQTPRYLIKTRGQQVTLSCSPISGHRSVSWYQQTPGQGLQFLFEYFSETQRNKGNFPGRFSGRQFSNSRSEMNVSTLELGDSALYLCASSLESGGQTQYFGPGTRLLVL.

This clonotype was picked up many times. The rearrangement links TRBV7-2 to TRBJ2-3; no clear D gene. The V end lost 7 bases, the J end lost 5 bases, and 13 bases lay between the germline ends. In germline, CDR1 is SGHTA, CDR2 FQGNSA. The CDR3 has 13 residues. CDR3 sequence (DNA): TGTGCCAGCACCCCCGGCGGCGGAGATACGCAGTATTTT. Translation gives CASTPGGGDTQYF.

The table lists this clonotype with many counts. The V and J genes are TRBV20-1 and TRBJ1-1, with D perhaps matching TRBD1 (6 bases). Trimming cost V 2 bases and J 10 bases, with 17 bases left between them. Germline V CDR1 and CDR2: DFQATT, SNEGSKA (reference sequence). The CDR3 extends over 13 amino acids. The CDR3 here is CSARPVTGLVAFF. The CDR3, as DNA: TGCAGTGCTAGACCGGTGACAGGACTGGTAGCTTTCTTT.

This clonotype was recorded only once. Since a much larger clone is just one base distant, this may be a read error. The chain couples TRBV10-3 to TRBJ2-2; 11 bases align to TRBD1. In germline, CDR1 is ENHRY, CDR2 SYGVKD. Unmatched junction bases numbered 7, after V lost 3 bases and J lost 7 bases. CDR3 length: 16 residues. The CDR3 spells CAISDPRTGGSGELFF. The CDR3 DNA reads TGTGCCATCAGTGACCCGAGGACAGGGGGCAGCGGGGAGCTGTTTTTT.

The chain uses TRBV25-1 and TRBJ1-1; D unresolved. The CDR3 consists of 14 residues. Trimming shortened V by 0 bases and J by 4 bases, and 9 bases separated the two germline ends. Germline values: CDR1 MGHDK, CDR2 SYGVNS. CDR3 bases: TGTGCCAGCAGTGAATATGGTGGCCTCACTGAAGCTTTCTTT. Translated, it gives CASSEYGGLTEAFF.

Ten or more counts support this clonotype. This chain joins TRBV20-1 and TRBJ1-1; D remains ambiguous. Trimming stripped 5 bases from V and 6 bases from J, with 19 bases between. Germline assignment: CDR1 DFQATT and CDR2 SNEGSKA (reference sequence). The CDR3 runs to 14 residues. CDR3 residues: CSARRAPAQPEAFF. For the CDR3, the DNA is TGCAGTGCTCGCCGGGCCCCCGCCCAGCCTGAAGCTTTCTTT.

This chain connects TRBV18 to TRBJ1-2; D remains ambiguous. Trimming left V 3 bases short and J 5 bases short, with 4 bases between. CDR1 is KGHSH and CDR2 is LQKENI in the germline V gene. The CDR3 is made up of 11 amino acids. In nucleotides, the CDR3 is TGTGCCAGCTCACCGGAGTATGGCTACACCTTC. Translation: CASSPEYGYTF.

This clonotype occurred many times. This chain uses TRBV7-9 with TRBJ2-7; tentatively, D is TRBD1 or TRBD2 (6 bases each). V lost 5 bases to trimming and J lost 5 bases, with 10 bases between them. The CDR3 contains 12 residues. CDR1 and CDR2 (germline): SEHNR, FQNEAQ (reference sequence). The CDR3 nucleotides are TGTGCCAGCAGCGTAGGGGGGAACGAGCAGTACTTC. Protein sequence: CASSVGGNEQYF. The complete variable domain, with remaining parts taken from reference TRBV7-9 and TRBJ2-7, reads DTGVSQNPRHKITKRGQNVTFRCDPISEHNRLYWYRQTLGQGPEFLTYFQNEAQLEKSRLLSDRFSAERPKGSFSTLEIQRTEQGDSAMYLCASSVGGNEQYFGPGTRLTVT.

This clonotype was observed many times. The chain uses TRBV5-1 and TRBJ1-1, with 10 bases matching TRBD1. The CDR3 totals 13 residues. Germline V gene lookup returns CDR1 SGHRS and CDR2 YFSETQ. V shed 6 bases and J 9 bases; nucleotides not matched to a gene: 8. CDR3 sequence: CASTLGTGAQAFF. DNA for the CDR3: TGCGCCAGCACTTTGGGGACAGGGGCTCAAGCTTTCTTT.

Ten or more counts support this clonotype. The chain has TRBV5-5 and TRBJ2-1; D possibly uses TRBD1 or TRBD2 (5 bases each). The CDR3 is made up of 17 amino acids. Germline lookup yields CDR1 SGHKS and CDR2 YYEKEE (reference sequence). Trimming removed 1 base from V and 6 bases from J, with 20 bases in between. CDR3: CASSLHEGLLYSNEQFF. CDR3 coding DNA: TGTGCCAGCAGCTTGCACGAGGGGCTCCTATACAGCAATGAGCAGTTCTTC.

The gene calls are TRBV4-1 and TRBJ1-4; 8 positions agree with TRBD1. Germline V lookup: CDR1 MGHRA, CDR2 YSYEKL. This CDR3 spans 16 amino acids. The V gene end was trimmed by 7 bases and the J gene end by 1 base; junction bases not matched to a gene: 8. CDR3 residues: CASTQGALITNEKLFF. As DNA, the CDR3 is TGCGCCAGCACCCAGGGGGCGCTTATAACTAATGAAAAACTGTTTTTT.

This chain connects TRBV6-5 to TRBJ1-3; TRBD1 aligns across 7 bases. The CDR3 has 17 amino acids. J was trimmed by 4 bases and V by 2 bases; bases with no gene match: 11. Looked up from germline, CDR1 is MNHEY and CDR2 is SVGAGI. In nucleotides, the CDR3 is TGTGCCAGCAGTTACCGACAGGGCGGCTGGTCCGGAAACACCATATATTTT. Amino acids: CASSYRQGGWSGNTIYF.